Shown below are 21 T cell receptor beta chains from a single sample sequenced in a study of blood T cell repertoires in COVID-19. The table came from immunoSEQ multiplex PCR; TCRdb's copy has only in-frame clones and leaves some out. This table has over 250,000 clones, 90% appearing once. Sequenced material: PBMCs or T cells enriched from blood (not recorded which). These receptor sequences come from a man aged 60 to 75 who had recovered from COVID-19.

V usage is TRBV3-1 (or the pseudogene TRBV3-2) and J usage is TRBJ2-3; perhaps TRBD1 as D (6 bases). The germline CDR1 and CDR2 sequences are LGHDT and YNNKEL (reference sequence). Trimming cost V 2 bases and J 2 bases, with 8 bases left between them. The CDR3 covers 14 residues. The CDR3 DNA follows: TGTGCCAGCAGCCAAACAGGGTTCACAGATACGCAGTATTTT. Residues: CASSQTGFTDTQYF.

J is TRBJ2-6 and V is TRBV19; D may be TRBD1 (6 bases). Germline assignment: CDR1 LNHDA and CDR2 SQIVND (reference sequence). The CDR3 contains 16 residues. The ends were cut back, 4 bases at V and 0 bases at J, with 10 bases in the middle. The CDR3 reads CASSTLQGSGANVLTF. CDR3 nucleotide sequence: TGTGCCAGTAGTACCCTACAGGGCTCTGGGGCCAACGTCCTGACTTTC.

This clone has more than one count but fewer than ten. V usage is TRBV14 and J usage is TRBJ2-3; TRBD2 aligns across 12 bases. The germline gives CDR1 SGHDN, CDR2 FVKESK. V dropped 0 bases and J dropped 4; count of bases not matched to a gene: 8. CDR3 length equals 18 residues. The CDR3 is CASSQEFRLAGESDTQYF. The CDR3 bases are TGTGCCAGCAGCCAAGAATTTAGACTAGCGGGAGAATCAGATACGCAGTATTTT.

The chain employs TRBV5-1 and TRBJ2-5; D gene ambiguous. V was shortened by 0 bases and J by 5 bases, with 11 bases between the two germline ends. In germline, CDR1 is SGHRS, CDR2 YFSETQ. The CDR3 runs to 14 residues. CDR3 DNA sequence: TGCGCCAGCAGCTTGGCCCTAACCGAGGAGACCCAGTACTTC. Translating gives CASSLALTEETQYF.

The chain recombines TRBV19 with TRBJ1-2; 7 bases fit TRBD1. CDR3 size: 15 residues. V gave up 6 bases and J gave up 3 bases; unmatched junction bases: 10. Looked up from germline, CDR1 is LNHDA and CDR2 is SQIVND (reference sequence). The CDR3 region is CASSLKGAADYGYTF. CDR3 nucleotides: TGTGCCAGTAGCCTAAAGGGGGCGGCGGACTATGGCTACACCTTC. Together with reference TRBV19 and TRBJ1-2, the CDR3 gives the full variable domain: DGGITQSPKYLFRKEGQNVTLSCEQNLNHDAMYWYRQDPGQGLRLIYYSQIVNDFQKGDIAEGYSVSREKKESFPLTVTSAQKNPTAFYLCASSLKGAADYGYTFGSGTRLTVV.

V and J are TRBV5-4 and TRBJ2-5; 8 positions agree with TRBD2. The ends lost 3 bases at V and 4 bases at J; junction bases unmatched: 11. The length of the CDR3 is 16 residues. Germline CDR1 reads SGHNT; CDR2 reads YYREEE (reference sequence). The CDR3, as DNA: TGTGCCAGCAGCTCGGGGGGGAGCGGGGGCCCAGAGACCCAGTACTTC. As protein: CASSSGGSGGPETQYF.

The chain links TRBV5-5 to TRBJ2-7, with 11 bases that match TRBD1. This CDR3 spans 18 amino acids. V lost 4 bases, J lost 3 bases, and 15 bases stayed unmatched. Germline V CDR1 and CDR2: SGHKS, YYEKEE (reference sequence). The CDR3 sequence is CASSLAVSGTGGLYEQYF. CDR3 in DNA: TGTGCCAGCAGCCTGGCCGTTTCCGGGACAGGGGGACTCTACGAGCAGTACTTC.

The DNA for the CDR3 is TGCGCCAGCAGCCAAGATACGAGGGGGTCGGGCACCGGGGAGCTGTTTTTT. Protein sequence: CASSQDTRGSGTGELFF. The chain recombines TRBV4-1 with TRBJ2-2; the D gene is possibly TRBD1 (6 bases). CDR3 length: 17 amino acids. From germline, CDR1 is MGHRA and CDR2 YSYEKL. The V end was cut by 0 bases, the J end by 4 bases, with 15 bases between.

The chain combines TRBV5-1 with TRBJ1-1, with TRBD1 matching 11 bases. V was clipped by 4 bases and J by 10 bases; unmatched bases: 6. The CDR3 has 13 residues. Germline CDR1 SGHRS, CDR2 YFSETQ. CDR3 DNA: TGCGCCAGCAGCCAGACTGGGACAGGGGGAGCTTTCTTT. Encoded protein: CASSQTGTGGAFF. The full variable domain, completed using reference TRBV5-1 and TRBJ1-1, is KAGVTQTPRYLIKTRGQQVTLSCSPISGHRSVSWYQQTPGQGLQFLFEYFSETQRNKGNFPGRFSGRQFSNSRSEMNVSTLELGDSALYLCASSQTGTGGAFFGQGTRLTVV.

The CDR3 sequence is CASSPGGEKLFF. The CDR3 region has the DNA TGTGCCAGTAGTCCCGGGGGAGAAAAACTGTTTTTT. The gene calls are TRBV19 and TRBJ1-4, with D perhaps matching TRBD1 (5 bases). Looked up from germline, CDR1 is LNHDA and CDR2 is SQIVND (reference sequence). The length of the CDR3 is 12 residues. V was trimmed by 5 bases and J by 8 bases, leaving 9 bases between them.

The genes are TRBV30 and TRBJ1-6; D possibly corresponds to TRBD1 (5 bases). The CDR3 loop spans 16 amino acids. Trimming removed 3 bases from V and 11 bases from J, with 23 bases in between. Germline values: CDR1 GTSNPN, CDR2 SVGIG (reference sequence). The CDR3 DNA sequence: TGTGCCTGGAGGATGGGGCTTGGGTATCAAAACCCACCCCTCCACTTT. It is translated as CAWRMGLGYQNPPLHF.

The V gene is TRBV12-2, the J gene TRBJ2-7; the table calls TRBD1, which could not be checked here. TRBV12-2 is a documented pseudogene. This CDR3 is 19 amino acids long. The DNA of the CDR3 is TGTGCAAGTCGCTCCAGGTTTACAGGGTCGGCATTCGGCTCCTACGAGCAGTACTTC. Translation: CASRSRFTGSAFGSYEQYF.

The rearrangement joins TRBV7-9 to TRBJ1-2; no clear D gene. CDR3 length: 15 residues. Germline values: CDR1 SEHNR, CDR2 FQNEAQ (reference sequence). Trimming cost V 2 bases and J 4 bases, with 14 bases left between them. The CDR3, as DNA: TGTGCCAGCAGCTTAATCCTATCAGGCTCCTATGGCTACACCTTC. Amino acids: CASSLILSGSYGYTF. Supplemented by reference TRBV7-9 and TRBJ1-2, the full variable domain reads DTGVSQNPRHKITKRGQNVTFRCDPISEHNRLYWYRQTLGQGPEFLTYFQNEAQLEKSRLLSDRFSAERPKGSFSTLEIQRTEQGDSAMYLCASSLILSGSYGYTFGSGTRLTVV.

A word on this clone: Other DNA sequences within the sample encode an identical CDR3. The genes are TRBV19 and TRBJ2-1; 8 positions match TRBD1. Trimming at V came to 3 bases and at J to 7 bases, leaving 2 bases not matched to a gene. Germline V gene lookup returns CDR1 LNHDA and CDR2 SQIVND (reference sequence). This CDR3 is built from 13 residues. Written as DNA, the CDR3 is TGTGCCAGTAGTATCGACAGGGGTAATGAGCAGTTCTTC. It yields the protein CASSIDRGNEQFF.

This clone occurred a few times. The rearrangement joins TRBV11-3 to TRBJ1-1, with D perhaps TRBD1 (6 bases). Looked up from germline, CDR1 is SGHNT and CDR2 is YENEEA. This CDR3 has 14 residues. The V gene lost 7 bases and the J gene lost 4 bases, with 16 bases spanning the gap. This CDR3 is CASTPSGGGTEAFF. As DNA, the CDR3 is TGTGCCAGCACCCCGTCGGGGGGCGGCACTGAAGCTTTCTTT.

This chain links TRBV6-5 with TRBJ1-6, with D tentatively TRBD1 (6 bases). Germline V lookup: CDR1 MNHEY, CDR2 SVGAGI. The CDR3 contains 14 residues. Trimming removed 5 bases at V and 8 bases at J, with 13 bases between. The CDR3 sequence: CASSRRGADSPLHF. In DNA, the CDR3 is TGTGCCAGCAGTCGCCGGGGGGCCGATTCACCCCTCCACTTT.

The rearrangement links TRBV30 to TRBJ2-3; the D gene is possibly TRBD2 (5 bases). Germline assignment: CDR1 GTSNPN and CDR2 SVGIG (reference sequence). V was shortened by 0 bases and J by 9 bases, with 7 bases between the two germline ends. This CDR3 comprises 11 residues. As DNA, the CDR3 is TGTGCCTGGAGTGTAGGCGGGACGCAGTATTTT. Its translation: CAWSVGGTQYF.

The rearrangement joins TRBV6-2 or TRBV6-3 to TRBJ2-3; D perhaps matches TRBD2 (7 bases). This CDR3 is built from 19 residues. The germline CDR1 and CDR2 sequences are MNHEY and SVGEGT. Trimming removed 2 bases from V and 5 bases from J, with 26 bases in between. The CDR3 region has the DNA TGTGCCAGCAGTTACCTGAGGGGGGCCGGGGGGCCTCTTGAAGATACGCAGTATTTT. Translating gives CASSYLRGAGGPLEDTQYF.

The chain is built from TRBV13 and TRBJ2-7; 10 nucleotides line up with TRBD2. The ends lost 0 bases at V and 3 bases at J; junction bases unmatched: 5. The CDR3 contains 16 residues. Germline V lookup: CDR1 PRHDT, CDR2 FYEKMQ (reference sequence). In nucleotides, the CDR3 is TGTGCCAGCAGCTTAGGCGCTAGCGGGAGATTCTACGAGCAGTACTTC. It codes for CASSLGASGRFYEQYF.

The chain recombines TRBV19 with TRBJ1-4; D unresolved. Trimming took off 5 bases at V and 0 bases at J, with 13 bases between the two ends. Looked up from germline, CDR1 is LNHDA and CDR2 is SQIVND (reference sequence). The CDR3 is 16 amino acids. This CDR3 reads CASSSLTVPTNEKLFF. The CDR3 bases are TGTGCCAGTAGTTCCCTGACTGTACCAACTAATGAAAAACTGTTTTTT.

This chain joins TRBV19 and TRBJ2-7; a weak D match, TRBD2 (5 bases). Germline CDR1 LNHDA, CDR2 SQIVND (reference sequence). The CDR3 sequence is 14 residues long. V was trimmed by 4 bases and J by 3 bases, leaving 13 bases between them. The CDR3 spells CASSSVAGYYEQYF. CDR3 DNA sequence: TGTGCCAGTAGTAGTGTGGCGGGTTACTACGAGCAGTACTTC.